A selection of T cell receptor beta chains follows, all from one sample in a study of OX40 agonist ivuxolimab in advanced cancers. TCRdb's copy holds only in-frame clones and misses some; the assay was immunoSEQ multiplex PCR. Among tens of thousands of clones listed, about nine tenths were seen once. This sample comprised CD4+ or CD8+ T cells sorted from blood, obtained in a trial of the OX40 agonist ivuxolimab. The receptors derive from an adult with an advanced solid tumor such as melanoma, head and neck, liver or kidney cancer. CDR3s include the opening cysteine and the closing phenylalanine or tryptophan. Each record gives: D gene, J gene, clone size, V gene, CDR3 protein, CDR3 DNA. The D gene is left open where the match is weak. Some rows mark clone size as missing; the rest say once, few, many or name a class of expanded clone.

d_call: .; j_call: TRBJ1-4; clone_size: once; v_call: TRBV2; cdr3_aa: CASTSTENEKLFF; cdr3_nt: TGTGCCAGCACTAGTACAGAAAATGAAAAACTGTTTTTT
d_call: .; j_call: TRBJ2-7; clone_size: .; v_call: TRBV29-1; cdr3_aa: CSVESSDSSYEQYF; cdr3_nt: TGCAGCGTTGAATCAAGCGACAGCTCCTACGAGCAGTACTTC
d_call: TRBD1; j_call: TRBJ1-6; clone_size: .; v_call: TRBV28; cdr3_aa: CASSSTGGYNSPLHF; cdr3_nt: TGTGCCAGCAGTTCGACAGGGGGCTACAATTCACCCCTCCACTTT
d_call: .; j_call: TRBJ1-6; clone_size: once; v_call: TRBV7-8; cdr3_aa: CASSLLAGRGNSPLHF; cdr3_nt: TGTGCCAGCAGCTTACTAGCGGGACGGGGTAATTCACCCCTCCACTTT
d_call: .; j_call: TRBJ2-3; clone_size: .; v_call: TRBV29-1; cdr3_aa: CSVEDPGSTDTQYF; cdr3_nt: TGCAGCGTTGAAGATCCCGGGAGCACAGATACGCAGTATTTT
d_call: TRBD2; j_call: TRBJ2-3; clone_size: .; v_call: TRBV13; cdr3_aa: CASSSSTGTSGSDTQYF; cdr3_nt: TGTGCCAGCAGCTCTTCCACCGGGACTAGCGGGAGTGATACGCAGTATTTT
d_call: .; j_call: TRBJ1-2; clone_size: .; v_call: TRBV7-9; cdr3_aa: CASSSGARYGYTF; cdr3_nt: TGTGCCAGCAGTTCCGGGGCACGCTATGGCTACACCTTC
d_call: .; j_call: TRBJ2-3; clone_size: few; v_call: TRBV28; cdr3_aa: CASTSPLGLADADTQYF; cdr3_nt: TGTGCCAGCACCTCACCCCTTGGATTAGCTGACGCAGATACGCAGTATTTT
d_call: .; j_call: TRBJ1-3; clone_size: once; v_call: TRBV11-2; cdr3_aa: CASSLERRPKSGNTIYF; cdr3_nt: TGTGCCAGCAGCTTAGAGCGCCGGCCTAAGTCTGGAAACACCATATATTTT
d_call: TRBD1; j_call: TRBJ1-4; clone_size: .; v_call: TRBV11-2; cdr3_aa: CASRPTGYEKLFF; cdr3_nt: TGTGCCAGCAGACCGACAGGGTATGAAAAACTGTTTTTT
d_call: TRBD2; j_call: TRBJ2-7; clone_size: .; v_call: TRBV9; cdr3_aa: CASSAGLAGSHEQYF; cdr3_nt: TGTGCCAGCAGCGCGGGACTAGCGGGATCCCACGAGCAGTACTTC
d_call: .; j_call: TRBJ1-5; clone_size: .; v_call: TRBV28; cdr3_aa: CASSGENQPQHF; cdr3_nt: TGTGCCAGCAGTGGTGAGAATCAGCCCCAGCATTTT
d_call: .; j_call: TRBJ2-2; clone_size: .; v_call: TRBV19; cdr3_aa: CGVVGSNTGELFF; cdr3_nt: TGTGGGGTCGTGGGGTCGAACACCGGGGAGCTGTTTTTT
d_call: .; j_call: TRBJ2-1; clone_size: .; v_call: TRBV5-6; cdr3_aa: CASSSDLRTDNEQFF; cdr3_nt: TGTGCCAGCAGCTCCGACTTGAGGACCGACAATGAGCAGTTCTTC
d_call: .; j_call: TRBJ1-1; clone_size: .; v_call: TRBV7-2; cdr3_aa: CASSQRVGDTEAFF; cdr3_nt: TGTGCCAGCAGCCAAAGAGTAGGGGACACTGAAGCTTTCTTT
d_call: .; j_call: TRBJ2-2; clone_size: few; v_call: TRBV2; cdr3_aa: CASTEGVTGELFF; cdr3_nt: TGTGCCAGCACCGAGGGTGTCACCGGGGAGCTGTTTTTT
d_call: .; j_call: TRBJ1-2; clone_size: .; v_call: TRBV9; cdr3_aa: CASTPLGGVDYGYTF; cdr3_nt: TGTGCCAGCACCCCTTTGGGGGGAGTAGACTATGGCTACACCTTC
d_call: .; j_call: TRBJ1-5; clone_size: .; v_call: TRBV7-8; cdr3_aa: CASSSDRKPQHF; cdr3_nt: TGTGCCAGCAGCTCCGACCGAAAGCCCCAGCATTTT
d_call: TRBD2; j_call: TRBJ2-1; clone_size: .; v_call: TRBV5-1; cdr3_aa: CASSSGLADNEQFF; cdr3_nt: TGCGCCAGCAGCTCAGGACTAGCCGACAATGAGCAGTTCTTC
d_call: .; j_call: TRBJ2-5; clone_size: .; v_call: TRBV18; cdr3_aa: CASSTAHETQYF; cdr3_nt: TGTGCCAGCTCGACTGCCCACGAGACCCAGTACTTC
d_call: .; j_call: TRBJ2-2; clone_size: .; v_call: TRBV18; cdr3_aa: CASSPDKGLSRTGELFF; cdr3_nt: TGTGCCAGCTCACCCGACAAAGGACTATCCCGCACCGGGGAGCTGTTTTTT
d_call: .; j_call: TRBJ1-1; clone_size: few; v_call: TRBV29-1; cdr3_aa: CSGWNIRAFF; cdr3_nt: TGCAGCGGGTGGAATATAAGAGCTTTCTTT
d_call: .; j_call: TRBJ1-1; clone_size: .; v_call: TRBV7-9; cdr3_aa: CASSHLLRENTEAFF; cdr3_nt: TGTGCCAGCAGCCACCTCCTTAGAGAGAACACTGAAGCTTTCTTT
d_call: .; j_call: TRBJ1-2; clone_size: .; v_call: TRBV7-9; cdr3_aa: CASSLSSRGYGYTF; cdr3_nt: TGTGCCAGCAGCCTTAGCTCAAGGGGCTATGGCTACACCTTC
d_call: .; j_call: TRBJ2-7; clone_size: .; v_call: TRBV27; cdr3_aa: CASSLLRQGGEQYF; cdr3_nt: TGTGCCAGCAGTTTACTTCGGCAGGGGGGGGAGCAGTACTTC
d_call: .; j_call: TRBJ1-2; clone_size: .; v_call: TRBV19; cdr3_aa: CASSIGGYGGYTF; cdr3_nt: TGTGCCAGTAGTATCGGTGGGTATGGTGGCTACACCTTC
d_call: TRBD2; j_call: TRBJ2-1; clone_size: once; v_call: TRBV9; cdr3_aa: CASSVRLANEQFF; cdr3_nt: TGTGCCAGCAGCGTAAGACTAGCAAATGAGCAGTTCTTC
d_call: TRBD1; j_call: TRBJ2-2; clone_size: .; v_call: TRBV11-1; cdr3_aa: CASSRRQGATGELFF; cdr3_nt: TGTGCCAGCAGCAGAAGACAGGGGGCCACCGGGGAGCTGTTTTTT
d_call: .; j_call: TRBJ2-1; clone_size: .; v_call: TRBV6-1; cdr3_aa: CASSYYPSNEQFF; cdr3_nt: TGTGCCAGCAGTTATTACCCCAGCAATGAGCAGTTCTTC
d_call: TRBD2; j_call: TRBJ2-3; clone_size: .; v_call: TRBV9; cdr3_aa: CASSVASSGRADTQYF; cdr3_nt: TGTGCCAGCAGCGTAGCGAGTAGCGGGAGGGCAGATACGCAGTATTTT
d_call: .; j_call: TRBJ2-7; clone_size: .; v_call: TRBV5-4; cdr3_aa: CASSIQGGSYEQYF; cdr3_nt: TGTGCCAGCAGCATCCAGGGAGGTTCCTACGAGCAGTACTTC
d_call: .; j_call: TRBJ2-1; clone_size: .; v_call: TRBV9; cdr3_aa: CASSVRIRDLRNEQFF; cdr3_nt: TGTGCCAGCAGCGTTAGAATTCGGGACTTACGAAATGAGCAGTTCTTC
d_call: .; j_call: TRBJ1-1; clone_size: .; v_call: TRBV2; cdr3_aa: CASSESWGLNTEAFF; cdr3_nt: TGTGCCAGCAGTGAATCTTGGGGGCTGAACACTGAAGCTTTCTTT
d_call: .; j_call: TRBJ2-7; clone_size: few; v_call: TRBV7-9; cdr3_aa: CASSSAGPAYEQYF; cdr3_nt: TGTGCCAGCAGCTCGGCAGGGCCGGCCTACGAGCAGTACTTC
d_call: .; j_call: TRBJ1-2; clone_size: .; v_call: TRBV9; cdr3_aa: CASSWGGNGYTF; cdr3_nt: TGTGCCAGCAGTTGGGGAGGGAATGGCTACACCTTC
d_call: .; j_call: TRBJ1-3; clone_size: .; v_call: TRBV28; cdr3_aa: CASSLVASSGNTIYF; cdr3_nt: TGTGCCAGCAGTTTGGTCGCGAGCTCTGGAAACACCATATATTTT
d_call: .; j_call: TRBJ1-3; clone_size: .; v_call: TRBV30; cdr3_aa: CAWSVWGPNSGNTIYF; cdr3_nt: TGTGCCTGGAGTGTATGGGGACCGAACTCTGGAAACACCATATATTTT
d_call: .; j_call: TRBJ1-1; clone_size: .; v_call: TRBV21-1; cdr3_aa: CAKNRLPGHLNTEAFF; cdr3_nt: TGTGCCAAAAACCGCTTACCCGGACATCTAAACACTGAAGCTTTCTTT
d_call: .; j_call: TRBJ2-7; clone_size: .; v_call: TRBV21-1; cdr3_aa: CASSKAARTGGYEQYF; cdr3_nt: TGTGCCAGCAGCAAAGCCGCCCGGACAGGGGGCTACGAGCAGTACTTC
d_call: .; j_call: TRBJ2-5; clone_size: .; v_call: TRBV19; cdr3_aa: CASSIASRAGRTQYF; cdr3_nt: TGTGCCAGTAGTATCGCCTCCCGGGCGGGGAGGACCCAGTACTTC
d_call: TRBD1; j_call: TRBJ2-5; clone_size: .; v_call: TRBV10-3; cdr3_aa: CAISEPSSGGGFFQETQYF; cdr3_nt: TGTGCCATCAGTGAGCCGAGTTCAGGGGGTGGGTTTTTCCAAGAGACCCAGTACTTC
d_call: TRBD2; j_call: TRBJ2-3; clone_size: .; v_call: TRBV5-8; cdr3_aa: CASSTGLAGEADTQYF; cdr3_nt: TGTGCCAGCAGTACCGGACTAGCGGGAGAGGCAGATACGCAGTATTTT
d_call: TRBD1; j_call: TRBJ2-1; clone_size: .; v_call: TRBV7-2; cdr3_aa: CASSRRTGKYNEQFF; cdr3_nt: TGTGCCAGCAGCCGCCGGACAGGGAAGTACAATGAGCAGTTCTTC
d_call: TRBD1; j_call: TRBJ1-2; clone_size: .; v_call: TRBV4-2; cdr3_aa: CASSEAITGGYGYTF; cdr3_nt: TGTGCCAGCAGCGAAGCGATCACAGGGGGCTATGGCTACACCTTC
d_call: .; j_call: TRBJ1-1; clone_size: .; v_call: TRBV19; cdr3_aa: CASSLGTLNTEAFF; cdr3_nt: TGTGCCAGTAGTCTTGGGACGTTGAACACTGAAGCTTTCTTT
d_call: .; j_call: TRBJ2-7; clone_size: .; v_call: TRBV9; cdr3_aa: CASSISATSSYEQYF; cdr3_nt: TGTGCCAGCAGCATAAGTGCCACTAGCTCCTACGAGCAGTACTTC
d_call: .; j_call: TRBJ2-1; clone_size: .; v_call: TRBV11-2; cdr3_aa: CASSLAGGIKGNEQFF; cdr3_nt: TGTGCCAGCAGCTTAGCAGGGGGGATAAAGGGGAATGAGCAGTTCTTC
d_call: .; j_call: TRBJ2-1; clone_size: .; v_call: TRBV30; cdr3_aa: CAWSVRGGSGEQFF; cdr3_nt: TGTGCCTGGAGTGTCAGGGGCGGCTCAGGGGAGCAGTTCTTC
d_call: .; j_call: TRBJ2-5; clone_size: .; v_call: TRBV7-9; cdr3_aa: CASGQTGETQYF; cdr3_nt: TGTGCCAGCGGGCAGACAGGAGAGACCCAGTACTTC
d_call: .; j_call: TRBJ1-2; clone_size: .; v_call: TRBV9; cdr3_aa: CASREEGRPNGYTF; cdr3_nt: TGTGCCAGCAGGGAAGAGGGCAGACCCAATGGCTACACCTTC
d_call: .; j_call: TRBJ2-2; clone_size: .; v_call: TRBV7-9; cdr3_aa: CASSLDFTGELFF; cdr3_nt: TGTGCCAGCAGCCTGGACTTCACCGGGGAGCTGTTTTTT
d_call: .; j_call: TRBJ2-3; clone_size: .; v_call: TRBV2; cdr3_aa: CASRVTGTMDTQYF; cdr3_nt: TGTGCCAGCAGAGTCACAGGGACCATGGATACGCAGTATTTT
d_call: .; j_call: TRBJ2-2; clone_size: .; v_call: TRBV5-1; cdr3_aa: CASRQQDTGELFF; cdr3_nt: TGCGCCAGCAGGCAACAAGACACCGGGGAGCTGTTTTTT